One sample yielded the 6 T cell receptor beta chains listed below, sequenced in a study of control samples from healthy donors and cancer patients (dated by TCRdb to the early 2020s). The library was prepared using the immunoSEQ multiplex PCR assay. TCRdb mirrors the immuneACCESS table, restricted to in-frame sequences. Some clones are absent from its copies; in checked studies, under half trace to an unresolved V gene, and the reason for the others is unknown. The sample profile shows 250,000 to 300,000 clones; around 80% of them were found once. About an eighth of the sample goes to the ten largest clones. The sequenced material came from PBMCs. Receptors were obtained from an older woman with lung cancer.

The J gene is TRBJ1-4, the V gene TRBV15; D may be TRBD1 (6 bases). Trimming removed 5 bases from V and 7 bases from J, with 20 bases in between. This CDR3 is built from 16 residues. The germline gives CDR1 LNHNV, CDR2 YYDKDF (reference sequence). The CDR3 is CATSVAGAVPFEKLFF. The CDR3 nucleotides are TGTGCCACCAGCGTGGCGGGGGCTGTTCCTTTTGAAAAACTGTTTTTT. The whole variable domain, remainder taken from reference TRBV15 and TRBJ1-4, is DAMVIQNPRYQVTQFGKPVTLSCSQTLNHNVMYWYQQKSSQAPKLLFHYYDKDFNNEADTPDNFQSRRPNTSFCFLDIRSPGLGDTAMYLCATSVAGAVPFEKLFFGSGTQLSVL.

This clone appeared a single time. The V gene is TRBV29-1, the J gene TRBJ2-7; unclear D gene. CDR1 and CDR2 (germline): SQVTM, ANQGSEA. V was pared by 0 bases and J by 1 base, with 4 bases between. The CDR3 has 12 amino acids. Written as DNA, the CDR3 is TGCAGCGTTGAAGATGGGTCCTACGAGCAGTACTTC. Translation gives CSVEDGSYEQYF.

The rearrangement links TRBV15 to TRBJ2-1; no firm D call. Trimming left V 5 bases short and J 2 bases short, with 16 bases between. Germline CDR1 LNHNV, CDR2 YYDKDF (reference sequence). This CDR3 contains 16 residues. In DNA, the CDR3 is TGTGCCACCAGCCAAGATTCGGCCGTCCCCTACAATGAGCAGTTCTTC. Protein: CATSQDSAVPYNEQFF. Variable domain in full (rest from reference TRBV15 and TRBJ2-1): DAMVIQNPRYQVTQFGKPVTLSCSQTLNHNVMYWYQQKSSQAPKLLFHYYDKDFNNEADTPDNFQSRRPNTSFCFLDIRSPGLGDTAMYLCATSQDSAVPYNEQFFGPGTRLTVL.

The genes are TRBV5-1 and TRBJ1-1; D remains unclear. The CDR3 is 15 residues long. The V and J ends lost 2 bases and 4 bases respectively, with 15 bases between them. Germline CDR1 and CDR2: SGHRS and YFSETQ. This CDR3 reads CASSFAGTDATEAFF. In nucleotides, the CDR3 is TGCGCCAGCAGCTTTGCCGGAACGGACGCCACTGAAGCTTTCTTT.

The chain links TRBV7-3 to TRBJ2-5, with TRBD1 identical over 9 bases. V lost 5 bases and J lost 7; bases outside the gene matches: 11. Germline V gene sequence: CDR1 SGHTA, CDR2 FQGTGA. The CDR3 sequence is 15 residues long. Written as DNA, the CDR3 is TGTGCCAGCAGCGTAGGGACAGGGCGTGGAGGGACCCAGTACTTC. Protein product: CASSVGTGRGGTQYF.

On this clone: Other nucleotide sequences from this sample produce the same CDR3. The chain couples TRBV6-6 to TRBJ1-2; 9 bases align to TRBD1. The V segment lost 5 bases and the J segment 4 bases; nucleotides outside the gene matches: 2. Germline values: CDR1 MNHNY, CDR2 SVGAGI (reference sequence). The CDR3 loop spans 13 amino acids. CDR3 loop: CASSETGGYGYTF. The CDR3 DNA follows: TGTGCCAGCAGTGAGACAGGGGGCTATGGCTACACCTTC.